The clone carrying this TCR beta chain was seen a handful of times. The antigen remains unidentified. These data come from a study of cytomegalovirus exposure and HLA in healthy donors. The CDR3 has 12 residues. Germline CDR1 MNHNY, CDR2 SVGAGI (reference sequence). V gave up 9 bases and J gave up 4 bases, with 12 bases separating them. Study-wide points: The study put some 160 TCR beta chains on its list as cytomegalovirus-associated.

The PCR ran on 60 Vbeta and 13 Jbeta primers. Data came from immunoSEQ multiplex PCR; TCRdb stores just in-frame clones and leaves some out. The table shows 75,000 to 80,000 clones, with under 85% occurring only once. This receptor was identified in a woman in her thirties or forties in good health and CMV-seropositive. The V gene is TRBV6-6, the J gene TRBJ2-5, with D possibly matching TRBD2 (7 bases). Sequencing input: PBMCs. As DNA, the CDR3 is TGTGCCAGTAAACGGGGGGCAGAGACCCAGTACTTC. It yields the protein CASKRGAETQYF.